This T cell receptor beta chain was sequenced during a study of T cells after posttransplantation cyclophosphamide. To note about this clone: The antigen is unknown.

General observations from the study: Tissue-infiltrating T cells from skin or gut overlapped little with blood T cells. Donor CD8+ memory clones often dominated recipient blood repertoires at later times. After PTCy, TRB diversity resembled that of CNI/methotrexate controls.

Here immunoSEQ multiplex PCR was the method, and the copy in TCRdb shows in-frame clones only, minus some. The repertoire consists of 25,000 or so clones, with roughly 88% occurring once and the leading ten covering approximately 6.5%. J lost 4 bases, V lost 3 bases, and 6 bases had no gene match. Germline CDR1 SEHNR, CDR2 FQNEAQ (reference sequence). The CDR3 runs to 15 residues. This clonotype was sampled from a woman in her sixties with a blood cancer, CMV-positive, and with a related stem cell donor. Sequenced input: PBMCs. This chain uses TRBV7-9 with TRBJ1-1; TRBD1 matches at 9 bases. This CDR3 is CASSFGQGRFTEAFF. In nucleotides, the CDR3 is TGTGCCAGCAGCTTTGGACAGGGGCGGTTCACTGAAGCTTTCTTT.